This entry concerns a single T cell receptor (beta chain). The antigen it binds to is not known. Base-call qualities are not available, and no considerably larger clone is one nucleotide away. The data stem from a study of cytotoxic CD8 clonotypes in ibrutinib-treated CLL (dated by TCRdb to about 2021). Concerning the study at large: The cohort had 11 relapsed/refractory and 15 treatment-naive patients; approximately 18 were IGHV unmutated. Responses were partial in 25 or so patients and complete in 2; after median approximately 66 months follow-up, some 15 stayed in remission and 12 progressed. Samples at response were collected after a median of approximately twelve months of treatment, with a range of about 6 to 40 months. Samples averaged approximately 250,000 productive templates and 90,000 to 100,000 productive rearrangements. Longitudinal samples were available for about 30% of the roughly 90 trial participants. Cryopreserved peripheral blood mononuclear cells were collected at three points: before therapy, at response, and at either sustained remission or disease progression. Every remission and progressive disease sample was obtained while ibrutinib was still being received by the patients. Broad study findings and their caveats: Sampling times were not matched between sustained-remission and progressing patients, and lymph node repertoires were not studied. An increase in clonality was observed at ibrutinib response, with clonality remaining stable during sustained remission and falling back toward baseline at progression. Public clonotypes were rare and either shrank or stayed stable during treatment, and the rise in clonality at ibrutinib response reflected expansion of private clonotypes. Baseline clonality was found to be higher than that of age-matched healthy donors and was strongly correlated with circulating CD8+ T-cell counts.

The time point label corresponds to: approximately eleven months on ibrutinib. For TCR beta library preparation, around 2.2 micrograms of genomic DNA was extracted from cryopreserved PBMCs. Longitudinal blood samples from CLL patients on ibrutinib monotherapy underwent high-throughput TCR beta sequencing. The patients took part in an open-label, single-center phase 2 trial of ibrutinib monotherapy. The goal of deep resolution MiSeq sequencing was a depth between 1 in 1 million and 1 in 200,000 T cells, and coverage averaged 10x per clonotype. The immunoSEQ hsTCRB Kit was used to generate TCR beta libraries. The study's processing was this. The data were analyzed with ImmunoSEQ Analyzer and ImmunoSEQ Data Assistant, and V, D and J gene assignments followed IMGT definitions. Clonality, with values ranging from 0 to 1, was calculated as one minus the normalized Shannon entropy of productive rearrangement frequencies. Only overrepresented clonotypes making up at least 0.05% of each patient's repertoire were included in the public clonotype analysis. Repertoires from about a dozen age-matched healthy donors in immuneACCESS were used as clonality controls. TCRdb holds this immuneACCESS table with in-frame rearrangements only. Some clones are missing; in checked studies, unresolved V genes explain under half, and the rest has no known cause. The V and J calls and clone size come from that table; D and trimming were worked out from the DNA. The sample data list over 65,000 clones, and about two thirds of these were observed just once. 5.7% of the sample belongs to the ten largest clones.

The receptor was isolated from a human donor with chronic lymphocytic leukemia. Sequenced here: PBMCs, sampled after 12 months of ibrutinib treatment.

CDR3 sequence: CASSPEWVSGEQYF. The DNA sequence reads TGTGCCAGCAGCCCCGAATGGGTTTCGGGCGAGCAGTACTTC. Recombination connected TRBV7-6 to TRBJ2-7; no D gene is confidently identified. From the germline V gene, CDR1 is SGHVS and CDR2 is FNYEAQ. V is shortened by 5 bases, J by 6 bases, and the region joining them spans 17 bases. The cysteine opens and the phenylalanine closes a CDR3 of 14 amino acids. Only the CDR3 portion is preserved as DNA: 42 bases, with reading frame beginning at the first base.